This record concerns one T cell receptor (beta chain) sequence. This clone was detected once. This clone's antigen is unknown. The input lacks base qualities; no much larger clone sits a single base away. The germline V gene yields SNHLY for CDR1 and FYNNEI for CDR2. Relative to germline, V is missing 5 bases and J is missing 4 bases, with 3 bases of the junction outside any gene match. Spanning cysteine to phenylalanine, the CDR3 consists of 15 amino acids. The kept DNA is CDR3 alone, 45 bases in frame from the first base. The entry originates in a study of blood T cell repertoires in COVID-19 (dated by TCRdb to about 2020). Looking at the study overall: Collaborator samples came from the United States, Italy and Spain and covered acute and convalescent phases of COVID-19. The material from the prospective study consisted of cDNA or gDNA derived from T cells, B-cell-depleted T cells, or PBMCs. Deeply sampled blood TCRbeta repertoires from subjects exposed to, actively infected with, or recovered from COVID-19 were included in the dataset. The repertoires were made available in a free public database intended to serve as a resource for research on the immune response to SARS-CoV-2. The samples were drawn from the first 160 participants of the ongoing ImmuneRACE study and from about 1,200 subjects provided by 6 global collaborators. Sample metadata almost always included a de-identified subject ID, COVID-19 status, age in years and sex. Where available, HLA class I and class II types were taken from metadata supplied by the sample provider and were not determined by assay-based typing. Study-level results and caveats: Clinical and demographic metadata were provided uncurated, with the amount varying by source and participant.

Participants in the prospective study were aged 18 to 89 years, lived in 24 United States geographic areas, and enrolled through a virtual design. In the prospective study, participants were assigned to cohorts based on the clinical history participants reported in a screening survey and a study questionnaire. In the prospective study, mobile phlebotomists collected whole blood, serum and a nasopharyngeal or oropharyngeal swab from each participant. Additional blood draws and questionnaires over an approximately 2-month period could optionally be provided by prospective study participants. Before DNA extraction, prospective study blood samples were shipped either frozen or at room temperature. The immunoSEQ Assay, a bias-controlled multiplex PCR, was used to amplify TCRbeta CDR3 regions from genomic DNA. In the source study's methods: Nucleated cell counts per sample were estimated from amplification of reference gene primers within the assay. Sequence reads were collapsed and filtered to measure the absolute abundance of every unique TCRbeta CDR3 rearrangement. For each sample, productive Simpson clonality was calculated as the square root of Simpson's diversity index over productive rearrangements. TCRdb re-hosts the immuneACCESS table, in-frame sequences only. Its copies lack some clones; in the studies checked, an unresolved V gene accounts for under half of them, and the cause for the rest is not known. Clonal size and the V and J genes are those of that table, whereas D and trimming came from the DNA. In this sample the table shows some 200,000 clones, roughly 80% of which occur a single time. The ten largest clones add up to under 1.5% of the sample.

Sequencing was carried out using PBMCs or T cells enriched from blood (not recorded which). The V gene is TRBV2 and the J gene is TRBJ2-3; TRBD2 matches 13 bases in the middle. The TCR comes from a woman between 40 and 50 years old with acute COVID-19. The CDR3 sequence is CASSRLAGGADTQYF. The DNA sequence is TGTGCCAGCAGTAGACTAGCGGGGGGTGCAGATACGCAGTATTTT.